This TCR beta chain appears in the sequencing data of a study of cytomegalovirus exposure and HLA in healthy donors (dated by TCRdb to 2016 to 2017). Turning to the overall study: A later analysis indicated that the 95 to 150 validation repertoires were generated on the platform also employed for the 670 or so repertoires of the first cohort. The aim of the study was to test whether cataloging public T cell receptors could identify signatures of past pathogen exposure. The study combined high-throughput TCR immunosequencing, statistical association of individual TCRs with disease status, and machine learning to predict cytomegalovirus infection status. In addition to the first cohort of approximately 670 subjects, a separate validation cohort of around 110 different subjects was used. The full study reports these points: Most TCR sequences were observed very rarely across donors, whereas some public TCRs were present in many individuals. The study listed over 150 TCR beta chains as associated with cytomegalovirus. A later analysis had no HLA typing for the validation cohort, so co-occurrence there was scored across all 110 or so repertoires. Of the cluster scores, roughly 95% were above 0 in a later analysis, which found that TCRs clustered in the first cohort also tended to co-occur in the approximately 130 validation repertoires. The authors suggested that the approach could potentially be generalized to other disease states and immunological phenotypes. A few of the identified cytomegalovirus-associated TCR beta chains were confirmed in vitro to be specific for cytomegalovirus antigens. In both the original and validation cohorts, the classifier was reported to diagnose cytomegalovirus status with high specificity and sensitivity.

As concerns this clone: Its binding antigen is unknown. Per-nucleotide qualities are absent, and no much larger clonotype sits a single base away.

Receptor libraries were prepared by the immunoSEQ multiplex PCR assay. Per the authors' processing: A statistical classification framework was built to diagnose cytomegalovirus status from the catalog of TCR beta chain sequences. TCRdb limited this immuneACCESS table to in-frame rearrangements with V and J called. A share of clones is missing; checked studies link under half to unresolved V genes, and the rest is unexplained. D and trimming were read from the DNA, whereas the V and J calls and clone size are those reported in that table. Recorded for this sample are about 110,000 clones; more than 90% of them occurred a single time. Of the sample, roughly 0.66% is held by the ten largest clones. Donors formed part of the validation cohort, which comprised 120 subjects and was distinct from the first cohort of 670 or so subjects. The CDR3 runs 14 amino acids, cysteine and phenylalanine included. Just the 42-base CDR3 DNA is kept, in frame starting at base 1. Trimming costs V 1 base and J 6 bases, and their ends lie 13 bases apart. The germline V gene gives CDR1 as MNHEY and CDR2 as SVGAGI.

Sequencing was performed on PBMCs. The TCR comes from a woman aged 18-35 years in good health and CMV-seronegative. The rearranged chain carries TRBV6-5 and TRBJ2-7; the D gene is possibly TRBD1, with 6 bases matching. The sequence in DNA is TGTGCCAGCAGTTACTTGGCAGGGGCGAGCGAGCAGTACTTC. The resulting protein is CASSYLAGASEQYF.